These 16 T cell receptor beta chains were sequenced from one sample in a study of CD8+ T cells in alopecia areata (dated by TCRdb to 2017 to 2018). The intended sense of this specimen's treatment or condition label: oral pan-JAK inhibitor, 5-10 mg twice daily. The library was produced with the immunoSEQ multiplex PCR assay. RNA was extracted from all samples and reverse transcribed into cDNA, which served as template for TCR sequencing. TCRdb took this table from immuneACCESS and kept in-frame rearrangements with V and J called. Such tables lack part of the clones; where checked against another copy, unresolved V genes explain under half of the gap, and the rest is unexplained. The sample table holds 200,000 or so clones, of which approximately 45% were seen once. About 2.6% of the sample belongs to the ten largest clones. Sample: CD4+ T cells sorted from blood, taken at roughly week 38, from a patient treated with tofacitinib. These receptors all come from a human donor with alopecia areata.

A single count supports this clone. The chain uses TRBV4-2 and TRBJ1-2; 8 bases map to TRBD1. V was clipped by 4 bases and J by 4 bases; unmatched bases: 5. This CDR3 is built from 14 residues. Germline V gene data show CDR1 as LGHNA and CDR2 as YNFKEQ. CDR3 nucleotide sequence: TGTGCCAGCAGCCTGGACAGGGTCGCCTATGGCTACACCTTC. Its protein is CASSLDRVAYGYTF.

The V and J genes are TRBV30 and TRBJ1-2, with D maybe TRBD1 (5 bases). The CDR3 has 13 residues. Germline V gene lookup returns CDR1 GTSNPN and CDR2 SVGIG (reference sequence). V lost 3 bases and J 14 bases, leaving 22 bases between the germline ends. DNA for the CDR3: TGTGCCTGGAGGGGACCCGGGTCTCTCGAAACAACCTTC. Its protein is CAWRGPGSLETTF.

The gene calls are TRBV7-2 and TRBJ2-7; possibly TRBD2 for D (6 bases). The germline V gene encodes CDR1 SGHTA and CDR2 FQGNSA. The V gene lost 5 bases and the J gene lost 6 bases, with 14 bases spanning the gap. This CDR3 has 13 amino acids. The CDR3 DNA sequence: TGTGCCAGCAGCCTTCAAGCGACTAGCGAGCAGTACTTC. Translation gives CASSLQATSEQYF.

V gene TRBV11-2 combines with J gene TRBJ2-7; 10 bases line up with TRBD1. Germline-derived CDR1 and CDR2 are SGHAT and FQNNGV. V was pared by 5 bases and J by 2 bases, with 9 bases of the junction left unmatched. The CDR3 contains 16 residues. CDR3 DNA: TGTGCCAGCAGCCCAAATAGGGGACAGGGGACCTACGAGCAGTACTTC. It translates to CASSPNRGQGTYEQYF.

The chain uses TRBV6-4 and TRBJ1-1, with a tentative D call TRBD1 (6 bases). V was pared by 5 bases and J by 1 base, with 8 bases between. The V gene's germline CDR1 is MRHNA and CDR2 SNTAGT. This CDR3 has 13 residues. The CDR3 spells CASSLTGNTEAFF. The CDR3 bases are TGTGCCAGCAGTCTGACAGGGAACACTGAAGCTTTCTTT.

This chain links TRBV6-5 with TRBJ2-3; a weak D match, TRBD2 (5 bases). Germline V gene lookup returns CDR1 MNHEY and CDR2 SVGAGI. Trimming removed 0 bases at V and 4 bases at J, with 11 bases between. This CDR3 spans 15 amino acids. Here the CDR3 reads CASSYSSAGSDTQYF. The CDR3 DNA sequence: TGTGCCAGCAGTTACTCGAGTGCGGGCTCAGATACGCAGTATTTT.

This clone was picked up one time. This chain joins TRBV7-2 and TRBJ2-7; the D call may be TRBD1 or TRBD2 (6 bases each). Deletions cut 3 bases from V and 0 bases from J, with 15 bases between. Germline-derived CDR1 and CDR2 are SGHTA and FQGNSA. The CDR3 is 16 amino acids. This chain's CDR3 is CASSFGGGSGSYEQYF. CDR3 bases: TGTGCCAGCAGCTTTGGGGGCGGTAGCGGCTCCTACGAGCAGTACTTC.

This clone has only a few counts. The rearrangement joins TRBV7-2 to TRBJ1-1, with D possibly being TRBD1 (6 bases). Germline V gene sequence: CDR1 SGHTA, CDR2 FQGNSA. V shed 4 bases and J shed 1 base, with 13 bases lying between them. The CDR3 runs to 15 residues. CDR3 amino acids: CASSSSGEGNTEAFF. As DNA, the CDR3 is TGTGCCAGCAGCTCATCAGGGGAGGGGAACACTGAAGCTTTCTTT. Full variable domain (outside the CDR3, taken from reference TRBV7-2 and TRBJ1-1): GAGVSQSPSNKVTEKGKDVELRCDPISGHTALYWYRQSLGQGLEFLIYFQGNSAPDKSGLPSDRFSAERTGGSVSTLTIQRTQQEDSAVYLCASSSSGEGNTEAFFGQGTRLTVV.

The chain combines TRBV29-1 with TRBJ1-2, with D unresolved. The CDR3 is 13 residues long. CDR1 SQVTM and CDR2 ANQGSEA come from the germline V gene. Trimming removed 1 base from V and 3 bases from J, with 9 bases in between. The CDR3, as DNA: TGCAGCGTTGAAGTCCCACCCCACTATGGCTACACCTTC. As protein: CSVEVPPHYGYTF. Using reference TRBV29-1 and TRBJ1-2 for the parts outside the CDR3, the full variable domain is SAVISQKPSRDICQRGTSLTIQCQVDSQVTMMFWYRQQPGQSLTLIATANQGSEATYESGFVIDKFPISRPNLTFSTLTVSNMSPEDSSIYLCSVEVPPHYGYTFGSGTRLTVV.

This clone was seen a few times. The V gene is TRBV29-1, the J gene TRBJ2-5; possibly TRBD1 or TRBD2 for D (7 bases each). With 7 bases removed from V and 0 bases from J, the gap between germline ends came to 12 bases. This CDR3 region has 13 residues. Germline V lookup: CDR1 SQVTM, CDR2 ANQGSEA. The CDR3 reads CSGGGQYQETQYF. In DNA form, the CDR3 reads TGCAGCGGCGGGGGACAGTACCAAGAGACCCAGTACTTC.

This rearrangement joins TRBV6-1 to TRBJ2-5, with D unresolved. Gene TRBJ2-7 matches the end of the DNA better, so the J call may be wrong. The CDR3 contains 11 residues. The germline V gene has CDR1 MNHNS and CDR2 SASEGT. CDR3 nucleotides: TGTGCCAGCAGCACCCCCTACGAGCAGTACTTC. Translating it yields CASSTPYEQYF.

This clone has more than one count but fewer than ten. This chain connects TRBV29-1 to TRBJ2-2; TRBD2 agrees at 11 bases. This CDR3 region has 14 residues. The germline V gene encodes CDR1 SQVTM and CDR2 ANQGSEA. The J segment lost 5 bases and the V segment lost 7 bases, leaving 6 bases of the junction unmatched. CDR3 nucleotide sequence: TGCAGCGCAATGGGACTAGCGGCTACCGGGGAGCTGTTTTTT. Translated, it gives CSAMGLAATGELFF.

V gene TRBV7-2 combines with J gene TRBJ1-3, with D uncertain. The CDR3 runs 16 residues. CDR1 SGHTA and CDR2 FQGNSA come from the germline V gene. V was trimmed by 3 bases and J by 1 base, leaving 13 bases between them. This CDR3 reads CASSFNTALSGNTIYF. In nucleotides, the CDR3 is TGTGCCAGCAGCTTCAATACAGCGTTGTCTGGAAACACCATATATTTT.

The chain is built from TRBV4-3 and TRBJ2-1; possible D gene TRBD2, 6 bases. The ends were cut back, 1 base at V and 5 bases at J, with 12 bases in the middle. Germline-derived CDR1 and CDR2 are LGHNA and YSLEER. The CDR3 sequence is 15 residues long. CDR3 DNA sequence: TGCGCCAGCAGCCAAGTGTGGGGAGGCCACAATGAGCAGTTCTTC. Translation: CASSQVWGGHNEQFF.

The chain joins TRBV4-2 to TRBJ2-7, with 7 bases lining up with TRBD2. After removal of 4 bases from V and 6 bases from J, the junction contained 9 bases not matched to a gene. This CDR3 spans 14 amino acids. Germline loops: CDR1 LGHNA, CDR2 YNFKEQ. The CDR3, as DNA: TGTGCCAGCAGCCGGGGGGGATGGGGCTCCGAGCAGTACTTC. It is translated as CASSRGGWGSEQYF.

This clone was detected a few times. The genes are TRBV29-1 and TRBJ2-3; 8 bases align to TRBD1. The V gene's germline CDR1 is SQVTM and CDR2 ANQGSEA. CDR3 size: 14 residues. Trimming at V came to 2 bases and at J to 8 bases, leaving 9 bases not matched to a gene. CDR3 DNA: TGCAGCGTTGAACCTGGACAGGGAGAGGGTACGCAGTATTTT. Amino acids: CSVEPGQGEGTQYF.